The rows below give T cell receptor beta chains drawn from one sample of a study of T cell responses to AZD1222 COVID-19 vaccine. Profiling relied on immunoSEQ multiplex PCR, and the TCRdb table lists in-frame clones only, not all of them. The data contain about 120,000 clones, approximately 90% of them singletons. Source: peripheral blood, taken on day 0 of AZD1222 vaccination. These receptors came from an adult in good health. Both conserved end residues are part of each CDR3. A D gene is named only where the DNA matches it firmly. Clone size is given for some rows only: seen once, a few or many times, or a class if the clone is expanded.

V gene: TRBV9
J gene: TRBJ1-2
clone size: NA
D gene: NA
CDR3 protein: CASSVDWGGYTF
CDR3 DNA: TGTGCCAGCAGCGTAGACTGGGGTGGCTACACCTTC

V gene: TRBV27
J gene: TRBJ1-6
clone size: NA
D gene: TRBD1
CDR3 protein: CARRQGAGWAYNSPLHF
CDR3 DNA: TGTGCCAGACGACAGGGGGCCGGTTGGGCCTATAATTCACCCCTCCACTTT

V gene: TRBV28
J gene: TRBJ1-4
clone size: NA
D gene: NA
CDR3 protein: CASSFQQGGREKLFF
CDR3 DNA: TGTGCCAGCAGTTTCCAACAGGGAGGTCGGGAAAAACTGTTTTTT

V gene: TRBV4-3
J gene: TRBJ1-6
clone size: few
D gene: NA
CDR3 protein: CASSQDRWTRSYNSPLHF
CDR3 DNA: TGCGCCAGCAGCCAAGATCGGTGGACCCGCTCCTATAATTCACCCCTCCACTTT

V gene: TRBV27
J gene: TRBJ2-7
clone size: NA
D gene: NA
CDR3 protein: CASSYFGGATYEQYF
CDR3 DNA: TGTGCCAGCAGTTATTTCGGGGGCGCAACCTACGAGCAGTACTTC

V gene: TRBV5-1
J gene: TRBJ1-1
clone size: NA
D gene: NA
CDR3 protein: CASSLAGGQTEAFF
CDR3 DNA: TGCGCCAGCAGCTTGGCTGGGGGTCAGACTGAAGCTTTCTTT

V gene: TRBV4-2
J gene: TRBJ1-5
clone size: NA
D gene: NA
CDR3 protein: CASSQDGANNQPQHF
CDR3 DNA: TGTGCCAGCAGCCAAGATGGGGCGAACAATCAGCCCCAGCATTTT

V gene: TRBV7-9
J gene: TRBJ1-6
clone size: NA
D gene: NA
CDR3 protein: CASSPEGLSPLHF
CDR3 DNA: TGTGCCAGCAGCCCTGAGGGCCTCTCACCCCTCCACTTT

V gene: TRBV30
J gene: TRBJ1-1
clone size: NA
D gene: TRBD1
CDR3 protein: CAGDRGLDTEAFF
CDR3 DNA: TGTGCCGGTGACAGGGGATTGGACACTGAAGCTTTCTTT

V gene: TRBV28
J gene: TRBJ1-2
clone size: NA
D gene: TRBD1
CDR3 protein: CASSLVKTGDQYGYTF
CDR3 DNA: TGTGCCAGCAGTTTGGTAAAGACAGGGGATCAGTATGGCTACACCTTC

V gene: TRBV4-2
J gene: TRBJ2-7
clone size: NA
D gene: NA
CDR3 protein: CASSQVDSATYEQYF
CDR3 DNA: TGTGCCAGCAGCCAAGTAGACAGTGCGACCTACGAGCAGTACTTC

V gene: TRBV4-2
J gene: TRBJ2-3
clone size: once
D gene: NA
CDR3 protein: CASSRNIQGGVSTDTQYF
CDR3 DNA: TGTGCCAGCAGCCGAAATATCCAGGGCGGGGTGAGCACAGATACGCAGTATTTT

V gene: TRBV27
J gene: TRBJ1-6
clone size: NA
D gene: NA
CDR3 protein: CASSLPADNSPLHF
CDR3 DNA: TGTGCCAGCAGTTTACCAGCTGATAATTCACCCCTCCACTTT

V gene: TRBV15
J gene: TRBJ1-1
clone size: once
D gene: TRBD1
CDR3 protein: CATSRGGTGGVTEAFF
CDR3 DNA: TGTGCCACCAGCAGAGGGGGTACAGGGGGAGTCACTGAAGCTTTCTTT

V gene: TRBV3-1/TRBV3-2
J gene: TRBJ2-5
clone size: NA
D gene: TRBD2
CDR3 protein: CASRILAGETQYF
CDR3 DNA: TGTGCCAGCAGGATCCTAGCGGGGGAGACCCAGTACTTC

V gene: TRBV29-1
J gene: TRBJ1-1
clone size: NA
D gene: NA
CDR3 protein: CSVEGGQQRVGTEAFF
CDR3 DNA: TGCAGCGTTGAAGGAGGCCAACAGCGGGTCGGCACTGAAGCTTTCTTT

V gene: TRBV4-2
J gene: TRBJ2-1
clone size: few
D gene: NA
CDR3 protein: CASSQDSVPHNEQFF
CDR3 DNA: TGTGCCAGCAGCCAAGATTCTGTCCCACACAATGAGCAGTTCTTC

V gene: TRBV14
J gene: TRBJ1-2
clone size: NA
D gene: NA
CDR3 protein: CASSRGGQATSGYTF
CDR3 DNA: TGTGCCAGCAGCCGAGGGGGTCAGGCCACCTCTGGCTACACCTTC

V gene: TRBV20-1
J gene: TRBJ1-6
clone size: NA
D gene: NA
CDR3 protein: CSASFGTGNSPLHF
CDR3 DNA: TGCAGTGCTAGTTTTGGGACGGGTAATTCACCCCTCCACTTT

V gene: TRBV20-1
J gene: TRBJ1-2
clone size: NA
D gene: NA
CDR3 protein: CSARSGGGYTF
CDR3 DNA: TGCAGTGCTAGATCCGGGGGTGGCTACACCTTC

V gene: TRBV4-3
J gene: TRBJ2-1
clone size: NA
D gene: NA
CDR3 protein: CASSQDLRTSQQFF
CDR3 DNA: TGCGCCAGCAGCCAAGATCTTAGGACGTCGCAGCAGTTCTTC

V gene: TRBV28
J gene: TRBJ1-1
clone size: NA
D gene: TRBD1
CDR3 protein: CASSPVSKTGGVGTEAFF
CDR3 DNA: TGTGCCAGCAGTCCAGTTTCTAAGACAGGGGGCGTAGGGACTGAAGCTTTCTTT

V gene: TRBV5-1
J gene: TRBJ1-2
clone size: NA
D gene: NA
CDR3 protein: CASSRTTGLDGYTF
CDR3 DNA: TGCGCCAGCAGTCGAACCACAGGGTTAGATGGCTACACCTTC

V gene: TRBV5-6
J gene: TRBJ1-5
clone size: NA
D gene: TRBD1
CDR3 protein: CASSLYGQGDQPQHF
CDR3 DNA: TGTGCCAGCAGCTTGTATGGACAGGGGGACCAGCCCCAGCATTTT

V gene: TRBV5-6
J gene: TRBJ1-4
clone size: NA
D gene: TRBD1
CDR3 protein: CASSGGDRPTINEKLFF
CDR3 DNA: TGTGCCAGCAGCGGGGGGGACAGGCCAACGATTAATGAAAAACTGTTTTTT

V gene: TRBV18
J gene: TRBJ2-3
clone size: NA
D gene: TRBD1
CDR3 protein: CASSPLPRGPGTDTQYF
CDR3 DNA: TGTGCCAGCTCACCCCTCCCCAGGGGGCCCGGCACAGATACGCAGTATTTT

V gene: TRBV28
J gene: TRBJ2-7
clone size: NA
D gene: NA
CDR3 protein: CASSPGSYYEQYF
CDR3 DNA: TGTGCCAGCAGTCCAGGGTCGTACTACGAGCAGTACTTC

V gene: TRBV30
J gene: TRBJ2-1
clone size: NA
D gene: NA
CDR3 protein: CAWSPRGEQFF
CDR3 DNA: TGTGCCTGGAGCCCCCGGGGTGAGCAGTTCTTC